The TCR beta chain described here comes from a study of T cell therapy after organ transplantation. Study-level results: Few nonresponder expansions may reflect low coverage from poor CD8+ yield. Post-therapy reconstitution appeared to include transferred and endogenous clonotypes. Pretherapy CD8 clonality inversely correlated with its fold change after therapy.

Regarding this clone: No antigen is known for it.

These patients had received solid-organ transplants and had drug-resistant or recurrent cytomegalovirus. Libraries were prepared by immunoSEQ multiplex PCR; TCRdb keeps only in-frame clonotypes and omits some of them. Among tens of thousands of clones listed, about 94% were seen once. This material consisted of CD8+ T cells from blood, taken before autologous CMV-specific T cell therapy. The clonotype was recovered from a human patient who had received a solid organ transplant and had CMV disease.

CDR3 sequence (DNA): TGTGCCAGCAGTTTAGGTTTGGACAGGGGGGACGAGCAGTACTTC. Its translation is CASSLGLDRGDEQYF. The rearrangement uses TRBV27 and TRBJ2-7, with TRBD1 matching over 10 bases. The junction had 6 bases not matched to a gene; V was cut back by 2 bases and J by 5 bases. Germline assignment: CDR1 MNHEY and CDR2 SMNVEV (reference sequence). This CDR3 contains 15 residues.